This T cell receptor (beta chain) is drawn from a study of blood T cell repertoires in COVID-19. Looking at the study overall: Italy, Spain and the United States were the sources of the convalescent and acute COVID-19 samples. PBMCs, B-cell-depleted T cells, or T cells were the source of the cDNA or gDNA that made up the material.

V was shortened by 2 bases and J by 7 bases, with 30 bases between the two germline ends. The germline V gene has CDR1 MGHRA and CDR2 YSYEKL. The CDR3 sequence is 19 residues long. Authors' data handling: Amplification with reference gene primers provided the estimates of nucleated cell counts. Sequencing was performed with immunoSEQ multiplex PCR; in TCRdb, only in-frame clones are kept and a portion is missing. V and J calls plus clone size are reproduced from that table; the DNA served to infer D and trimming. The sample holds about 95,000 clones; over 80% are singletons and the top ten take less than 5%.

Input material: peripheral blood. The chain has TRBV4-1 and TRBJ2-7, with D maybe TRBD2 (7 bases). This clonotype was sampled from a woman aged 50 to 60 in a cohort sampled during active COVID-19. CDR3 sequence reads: CASSQQPLGGGALSGEQYF. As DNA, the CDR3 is TGCGCCAGCAGCCAACAACCCCTGGGTGGGGGGGCCCTTTCGGGAGAGCAGTACTTC.